A single sample is the source of the 9 T cell receptor beta chains below, sequenced in a study of metastatic and nonmetastatic thyroid tumors. Before thyroid surgery, none of the patients had received any treatment. TCRdb used MiXCR to call clones anew from the PCR reads. The sample includes some 30,000 clones, approximately 11% of them seen just once. Sequencing was carried out using blood. The receptor source for this set is a female donor with papillary thyroid cancer or a benign thyroid nodule (not recorded which). Some clones in this sample may be carry-over from other donors' samples.

The J gene is TRBJ2-7, the V gene TRBV30; D not resolved. The V end was cut by 5 bases, the J end by 4 bases, with 6 bases between. The germline gives CDR1 GTSNPN, CDR2 SVGIG (reference sequence). The CDR3 consists of 10 residues. CDR3 in amino acids: CAWVGYEQYF. CDR3 DNA sequence: TGTGCCTGGGTCGGGTACGAGCAGTACTTC.

As concerns this clone: The germline gene is not matched at one end of the junction; a read error may be the cause. The chain combines TRBV11-2 with TRBJ2-3; 9 bases align to TRBD2. CDR3 size: 16 residues. Germline loops: CDR1 SGHAT, CDR2 FQNNGV. The CDR3, as DNA: TGTGCCAGCGGCTTTGAGCTAGCGGGACTGTCAGATACGCAGTATTTT. Translated, it gives CASGFELAGLSDTQYF.

This clone came up many times. This sequence joins TRBV27 and TRBJ1-1; D is perhaps TRBD1 (5 bases). V lost 2 bases to trimming and J lost 0 bases, with 7 bases between them. Looked up from germline, CDR1 is MNHEY and CDR2 is SMNVEV (reference sequence). This CDR3 contains 14 residues. CDR3 sequence (DNA): TGTGCCAGCAGTTTAGAAGGGGTGAACACTGAAGCTTTCTTT. Residues: CASSLEGVNTEAFF.

This clone was recorded at least ten times. V is TRBV4-3 and J is TRBJ2-4; TRBD2 is a possible D gene (5 bases). This CDR3 has 17 residues. Per germline, CDR1 LGHNA and CDR2 YSLEER. Trimming removed 0 bases at V and 0 bases at J, with 12 bases between. The CDR3 coding sequence is TGCGCCAGCAGCCAAGACGAGGATGGGAGAGCCAAAAACATTCAGTACTTC. Protein: CASSQDEDGRAKNIQYF.

This clone was observed at least ten times. The chain recombines TRBV7-3 with TRBJ2-2, with D possibly matching TRBD2 (6 bases). Germline V gene lookup returns CDR1 SGHTA and CDR2 FQGTGA. CDR3 size: 16 residues. Trimming removed 5 bases from V and 5 bases from J, with 18 bases in between. The chain's CDR3 is CASSRSDVAATGELFF. The CDR3 nucleotides read TGTGCCAGCAGCCGATCAGACGTAGCGGCAACCGGGGAGCTGTTTTTT.

Details on this clone: A read error may explain this, as a much larger clone is one base away. Other DNA sequences within the sample encode an identical CDR3. The chain uses TRBV5-1 and TRBJ2-2; D may match TRBD1 or TRBD2 (5 bases each). This CDR3 spans 14 amino acids. Germline V CDR1 and CDR2: SGHRS, YFSETQ. The CDR3 nucleotides are TGTGCCAGCAGCCACGGGACCAAGTCCGGGGAGCTGTTTTTT. Translating it yields CASSHGTKSGELFF.

This clone was recorded at least ten times. V gene TRBV6-5 combines with J gene TRBJ2-5, with 9 nucleotides matching TRBD2. This CDR3 has 16 amino acids. The germline gives CDR1 MNHEY, CDR2 SVGAGI. The V segment lost 0 bases and the J segment 1 base; nucleotides outside the gene matches: 3. In DNA, the CDR3 is TGTGCCAGCAGTTACTCGACTAGCGGTAGCCAAGAGACCCAGTACTTC. Protein product: CASSYSTSGSQETQYF.

This clone was seen ten or more times. J is TRBJ1-6 and V is TRBV4-3; TRBD1 might be the D (5 bases). This CDR3 is 14 amino acids long. Trimming cost V 0 bases and J 8 bases, with 8 bases left between them. CDR1 is LGHNA, CDR2 YSLEER, per germline. CDR3 bases: TGCGCCAGCAGCCAAGACAGGGCGTATTCACCCCTCCACTTT. This codes for CASSQDRAYSPLHF.

This clone was counted a few times. This chain connects TRBV19 to TRBJ2-4; 10 nucleotides agree with TRBD1. CDR3 size: 15 residues. The germline V gene encodes CDR1 LNHDA and CDR2 SQIVND (reference sequence). V lost 4 bases, J lost 6 bases, and 6 bases stayed unmatched. The CDR3 here is CASSRQGARGNIQYF. In nucleotides, the CDR3 is TGTGCCAGTAGTAGACAGGGGGCTCGGGGAAACATTCAGTACTTC.